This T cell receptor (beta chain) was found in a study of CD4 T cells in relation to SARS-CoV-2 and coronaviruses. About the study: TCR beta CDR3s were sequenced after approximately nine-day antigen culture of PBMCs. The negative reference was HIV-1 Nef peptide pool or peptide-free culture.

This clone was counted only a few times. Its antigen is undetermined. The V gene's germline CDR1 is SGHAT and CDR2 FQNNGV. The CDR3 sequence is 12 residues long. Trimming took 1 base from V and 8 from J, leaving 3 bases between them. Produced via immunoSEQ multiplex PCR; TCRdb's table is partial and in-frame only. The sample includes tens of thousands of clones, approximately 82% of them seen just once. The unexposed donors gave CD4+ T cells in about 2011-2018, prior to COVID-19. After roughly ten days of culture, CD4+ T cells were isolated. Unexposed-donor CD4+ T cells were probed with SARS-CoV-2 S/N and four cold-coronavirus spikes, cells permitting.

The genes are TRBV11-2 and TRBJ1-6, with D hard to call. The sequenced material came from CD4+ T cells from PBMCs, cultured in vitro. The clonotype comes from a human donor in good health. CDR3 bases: TGTGCCAGCAGCTTAGTAGATTCACCCCTCCACTTT. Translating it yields CASSLVDSPLHF.